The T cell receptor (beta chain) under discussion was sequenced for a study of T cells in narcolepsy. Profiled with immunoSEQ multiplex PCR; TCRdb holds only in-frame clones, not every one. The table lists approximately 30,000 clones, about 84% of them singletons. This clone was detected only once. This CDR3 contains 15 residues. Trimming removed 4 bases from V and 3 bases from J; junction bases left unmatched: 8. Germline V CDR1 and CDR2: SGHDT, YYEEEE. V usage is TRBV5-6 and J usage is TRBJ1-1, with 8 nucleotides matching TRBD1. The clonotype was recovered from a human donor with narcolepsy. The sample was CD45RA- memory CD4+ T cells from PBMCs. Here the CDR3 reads CASSESGGADTEAFF. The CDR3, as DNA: TGTGCCAGCAGCGAATCAGGGGGCGCAGACACTGAAGCTTTCTTT.